Each of the 27 T cell receptor beta chains below was sequenced from the same sample in a study of vaccination and CD4 T cells after COVID-19. The treatment denotes: approximately nine-day PBMC culture with coronavirus spike peptide pools or control peptides (ViraFEST assay). Their specific antigens are unknown. Once obtained from cultured CD4+ T cells, the DNA was sequenced using the Oncomine TCR Beta short-read assay. TCRdb reprocessed the PCR reads via MiXCR and lists one record per CDR3 protein. This repertoire shows roughly 15,000 distinct CDR3 sequences, approximately 60% found once; its top ten account for more than 4%. Sequences were derived from CD4+ T cells from blood, cultured in vitro, sampled after SARS-CoV-2 vaccination. The source is a human donor who had recovered from COVID-19.

This chain links TRBV11-3 with TRBJ2-7; the D gene is possibly TRBD1 (5 bases). Germline V gene lookup returns CDR1 SGHNT and CDR2 YENEEA. V was clipped by 2 bases and J by 0 bases, with 11 bases between them. The CDR3 covers 15 residues. In nucleotides, the CDR3 is TGTGCCAGCAGCTTACGAAGACAGAGCTCCTACGAGCAGTACTTC. Amino acids: CASSLRRQSSYEQYF.

V gene TRBV19 combines with J gene TRBJ2-5; 7 positions match TRBD1. Germline assignment: CDR1 LNHDA and CDR2 SQIVND (reference sequence). Trimming took 9 bases from V and 1 from J; bases not matched to a gene: 8. This CDR3 comprises 14 residues. The CDR3 bases are TGTGCCAGCTCCGAGGACAGGTCCCAAGAGACCCAGTACTTC. The encoded protein is CASSEDRSQETQYF.

This rearrangement joins TRBV20-1 to TRBJ2-1, with 8 positions matching TRBD2. Germline V gene sequence: CDR1 DFQATT, CDR2 SNEGSKA (reference sequence). V dropped 1 base and J dropped 8; count of bases not matched to a gene: 22. The CDR3 spans 19 residues. For the CDR3, the DNA is TGCAGTGCTAGAGTTAAAAGCCCCCTAGGCGGGAGGTCTACCCATGAGCAGTTCTTC. It yields the protein CSARVKSPLGGRSTHEQFF.

The CDR3 region has the DNA TGTGCCAGCAGCCGTCTGAACATCCCTAGCGGGGGGACCAATGAGCAGTTCTTC. Its protein is CASSRLNIPSGGTNEQFF. The chain uses TRBV6-1 and TRBJ2-1, with 11 nucleotides matching TRBD2. V was pared by 6 bases and J by 6 bases, with 16 bases of the junction left unmatched. This CDR3 has 18 amino acids. The V gene's germline CDR1 is MNHNS and CDR2 SASEGT.

This sequence joins TRBV24-1 and TRBJ1-5, with D maybe TRBD1 (5 bases). V shed 3 bases and J shed 6 bases, with 17 bases lying between them. The germline V gene has CDR1 KGHDR and CDR2 SFDVKD. The CDR3 length is 16 residues. As DNA, the CDR3 is TGTGCCACCAGTGATGCCGGGGGGGGAACGAGTCAGCCCCAGCATTTT. Translation gives CATSDAGGGTSQPQHF.

The chain uses TRBV6-1 and TRBJ2-7; 7 bases match TRBD2. Per germline, CDR1 MNHNS and CDR2 SASEGT. This CDR3 is built from 11 residues. CDR3 sequence: CGSSMGGEQYF. As DNA, the CDR3 is TGTGGCTCTAGTATGGGAGGGGAGCAGTACTTC.

J is TRBJ2-7 and V is TRBV12-3 or TRBV12-4; D gene uncertain. The CDR3 is 13 residues long. V lost 3 bases and J lost 3, with 9 bases in between. This chain's CDR3 is CASSFGRFYEQYF. The CDR3 bases are TGTGCCAGCAGTTTCGGCAGGTTCTACGAGCAGTACTTC.

The CDR3 spells CASSPGTGGTEAFF. Written as DNA, the CDR3 is TGTGCCAGCAGTCCAGGCACTGGGGGGACTGAAGCTTTCTTT. V is TRBV6-1 and J is TRBJ1-1; TRBD1 is a possible D gene (5 bases). V lost 5 bases, J lost 5 bases, and 15 bases lay in between. The CDR3 is 14 residues long. Germline V gene sequence: CDR1 MNHNS, CDR2 SASEGT.

This chain connects TRBV20-1 to TRBJ1-5; a possible D gene is TRBD1 (5 bases). In germline, CDR1 is DFQATT, CDR2 SNEGSKA (reference sequence). This CDR3 comprises 16 residues. V was clipped by 1 base and J by 1 base, with 14 bases between them. Here the CDR3 DNA reads TGCAGTGCTAGAGGGTCCGGCAGGGAGAGCAATCAGCCCCAGCATTTT. Translated, it gives CSARGSGRESNQPQHF.

The rearrangement links TRBV5-1 to TRBJ1-1, with unresolved D. The CDR3 runs 13 residues. Between the trimmed V and J ends, which lost 3 bases and 0 bases, there was a span of 6 bases. Germline CDR1 is SGHRS and CDR2 is YFSETQ. This CDR3 is CASSSIMNTEAFF. CDR3 nucleotide sequence: TGCGCCAGCAGCTCCATCATGAACACTGAAGCTTTCTTT.

The chain employs TRBV24-1 and TRBJ2-7; D ambiguous. V lost 4 bases to trimming and J lost 5 bases, with 23 bases between them. The CDR3 loop spans 17 amino acids. CDR1 and CDR2 (germline): KGHDR, SFDVKD. CDR3 amino acids: CATSDPVVGTERDEQYF. The CDR3 coding sequence is TGTGCCACCAGTGACCCCGTGGTAGGAACGGAACGGGACGAGCAGTACTTC.

The V and J genes are TRBV6-2 or TRBV6-3 and TRBJ1-4; D remains unclear. V lost 6 bases, J lost 6 bases, and 23 bases lay in between. Germline assignment: CDR1 MNHEY and CDR2 SVGEGT. CDR3 length equals 17 residues. The CDR3 spells CASSRRWTAALDEKLFF. For the CDR3, the DNA is TGTGCCAGCAGCCGCCGTTGGACGGCAGCCCTAGATGAAAAACTGTTTTTT.

This clonotype has a handful of counts. This chain joins TRBV27 and TRBJ2-1; TRBD2 aligns across 14 bases. Trimming removed 6 bases from V and 8 bases from J; junction bases left unmatched: 6. Germline assignment: CDR1 MNHEY and CDR2 SMNVEV (reference sequence). CDR3 length: 15 amino acids. The CDR3: CASRMTSGGAYEQFF. DNA of the CDR3: TGTGCCAGCAGGATGACTAGCGGGGGGGCATATGAGCAGTTCTTC.

This clonotype appeared a few times. The rearrangement links TRBV19 to TRBJ1-5; D is unresolved. Looked up from germline, CDR1 is LNHDA and CDR2 is SQIVND (reference sequence). This CDR3 contains 14 residues. Trimming took 5 bases from V and 0 from J, leaving 8 bases between them. The CDR3 bases are TGTGCCAGTAGTTTCCTGTATAGCAATCAGCCCCAGCATTTT. Residues: CASSFLYSNQPQHF.

The CDR3: CASSPGQGMPEAFF. In DNA form, the CDR3 reads TGTGCCAGCAGTCCGGGACAGGGGATGCCTGAAGCTTTCTTT. This sequence joins TRBV2 and TRBJ1-1; 10 bases are shared with TRBD1. V lost 5 bases and J lost 6; bases outside the gene matches: 6. The CDR3 runs to 14 residues. Germline V CDR1 and CDR2: SNHLY, FYNNEI.

CDR3 residues: CASSPRQGDINEQFF. DNA for the CDR3: TGTGCCAGCAGCCCCCGACAGGGGGATATCAATGAGCAGTTCTTC. V usage is TRBV11-3 and J usage is TRBJ2-1; TRBD1 agrees at 9 bases. Germline V gene data show CDR1 as SGHNT and CDR2 as YENEEA. CDR3 length: 15 amino acids. Trimming at V came to 5 bases and at J to 6 bases, leaving 8 bases not matched to a gene.

This sequence joins TRBV2 and TRBJ1-3; tentative D call: TRBD1 (5 bases). Germline CDR1 is SNHLY and CDR2 is FYNNEI. The CDR3 spans 14 residues. Trimming removed 7 bases from V and 3 bases from J, with 13 bases in between. The chain's CDR3 is CASTGDHRGNTIYF. CDR3 nucleotides: TGTGCCAGCACCGGGGACCATCGTGGAAACACCATATATTTT.

This clonotype was seen only a few times. The rearrangement joins TRBV27 to TRBJ1-5; no firm D call. The CDR3 length is 13 residues. V was cut by 5 bases and J by 3 bases, with 8 bases left in between. Germline-derived CDR1 and CDR2 are MNHEY and SMNVEV (reference sequence). In DNA, the CDR3 is TGTGCCAGCAGTCGGGGATTCAATCAGCCCCAGCATTTT. It codes for CASSRGFNQPQHF.

The J gene is TRBJ1-6, the V gene TRBV12-3 or TRBV12-4; D not certain. Deletions cut 3 bases from V and 2 bases from J, with 8 bases between. This CDR3 is built from 15 residues. CDR3 region: CASSLSGAYNSPLHF. CDR3 DNA sequence: TGTGCCAGCAGTTTGAGTGGGGCCTATAATTCACCCCTCCACTTT.

This clonotype was detected only a few times. The chain uses TRBV6-1 and TRBJ1-5; no clear D gene. V gave up 6 bases and J gave up 0 bases, with 9 bases separating them. This CDR3 spans 14 amino acids. CDR1 is MNHNS, CDR2 SASEGT, per germline. The CDR3 DNA sequence: TGTGCCAGCAGCCGAGAGGGTAGCAATCAGCCCCAGCATTTT. Encoded protein: CASSREGSNQPQHF.

The gene calls are TRBV20-1 and TRBJ1-2; D is possibly TRBD1 (5 bases). CDR1 DFQATT and CDR2 SNEGSKA come from the germline V gene (reference sequence). Trimming shortened V by 2 bases and J by 4 bases, and 20 bases separated the two germline ends. The CDR3 has 16 amino acids. CDR3 DNA sequence: TGCAGTGCTAGAAAGGGCGGGGTCCGGGGGGGCTATGGCTACACCTTC. Translated: CSARKGGVRGGYGYTF.

This chain links TRBV6-1 with TRBJ1-1, with D perhaps TRBD1 (6 bases). The V gene lost 0 bases and the J gene lost 5 bases, with 10 bases spanning the gap. Germline V gene sequence: CDR1 MNHNS, CDR2 SASEGT. The CDR3 is 14 residues long. CDR3 sequence reads: CASSEATGRTEAFF. The CDR3 nucleotides are TGTGCCAGCAGTGAAGCCACAGGGAGGACTGAAGCTTTCTTT.

The gene calls are TRBV2 and TRBJ1-6; TRBD1 aligns across 7 bases. This CDR3 is 15 amino acids long. The germline CDR1 and CDR2 sequences are SNHLY and FYNNEI. V lost 10 bases to trimming and J lost 3 bases; unmatched junction nucleotides: 9. Here the CDR3 reads CATKLGGFYNSPLHF. The DNA for the CDR3 is TGTGCCACGAAGTTAGGGGGCTTCTATAATTCACCCCTCCACTTT. Drawing the rest from reference TRBV2 and TRBJ1-6, the complete variable domain is EPEVTQTPSHQVTQMGQEVILRCVPISNHLYFYWYRQILGQKVEFLVSFYNNEISEKSEIFDDQFSVERPDGSNFTLKIRSTKLEDSAMYFCATKLGGFYNSPLHFGNGTRLTVT.

The chain is built from TRBV20-1 and TRBJ2-4, with D hard to call. The length of the CDR3 is 18 residues. Germline V CDR1 and CDR2: DFQATT, SNEGSKA (reference sequence). V was shortened by 5 bases and J by 8 bases, with 31 bases between the two germline ends. The CDR3 sequence is CSAAPVLPGLIKAHIQYF. The CDR3 DNA reads TGCAGTGCTGCCCCGGTCCTCCCTGGCCTAATAAAGGCGCACATTCAGTACTTC.

The chain employs TRBV11-1 and TRBJ2-2; D unresolved. This CDR3 comprises 16 residues. The germline gives CDR1 SGHAT, CDR2 FQDESV (reference sequence). The ends were cut back, 4 bases at V and 4 bases at J, with 16 bases in the middle. CDR3: CASSSDGSTGTGELFF. CDR3 DNA: TGTGCCAGCAGCTCGGACGGTTCTACGGGCACCGGGGAGCTGTTTTTT. Filled out from reference TRBV11-1 and TRBJ2-2, the complete variable domain reads EAEVAQSPRYKITEKSQAVAFWCDPISGHATLYWYRQILGQGPELLVQFQDESVVDDSQLPKDRFSAERLKGVDSTLKIQPAELGDSAMYLCASSSDGSTGTGELFFGEGSRLTVL.

The chain combines TRBV6-5 with TRBJ1-5; D not certain. The CDR3 contains 15 residues. Germline loops: CDR1 MNHEY, CDR2 SVGAGI. V lost 0 bases to trimming and J lost 1 base, with 7 bases between them. CDR3 nucleotide sequence: TGTGCCAGCAGTTACTCTTGGGCGAGCAATCAGCCCCAGCATTTT. Translated, it gives CASSYSWASNQPQHF.

V and J are TRBV7-2 and TRBJ1-4; 8 nucleotides align to TRBD1. V gave up 2 bases and J gave up 7 bases; unmatched junction bases: 3. CDR1 and CDR2 (germline): SGHTA, FQGNSA. CDR3 length: 14 amino acids. DNA of the CDR3: TGTGCCAGCAGCTTAAGGCAGGGGGCTGAAAAACTGTTTTTT. Translation gives CASSLRQGAEKLFF.